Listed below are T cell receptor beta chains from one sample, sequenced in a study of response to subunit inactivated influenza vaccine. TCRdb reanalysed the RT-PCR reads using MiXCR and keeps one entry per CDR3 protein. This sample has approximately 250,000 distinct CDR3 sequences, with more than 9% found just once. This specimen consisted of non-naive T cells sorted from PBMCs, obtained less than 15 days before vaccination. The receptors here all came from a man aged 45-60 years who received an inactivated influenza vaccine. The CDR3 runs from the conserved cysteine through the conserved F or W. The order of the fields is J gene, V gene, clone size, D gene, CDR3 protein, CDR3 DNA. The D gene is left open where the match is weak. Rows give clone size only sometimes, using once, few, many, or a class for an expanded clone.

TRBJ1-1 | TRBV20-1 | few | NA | CSSRANVEAFF | TGCAGTTCCCGGGCTAACGTTGAAGCTTTCTTT
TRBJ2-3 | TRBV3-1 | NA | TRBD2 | CASSLGGRSRTDTQYF | TGTGCCAGCAGCCTGGGCGGGAGAAGTCGCACAGATACGCAGTATTTT
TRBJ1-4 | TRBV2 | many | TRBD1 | CASRPGQGVEKLFF | TGTGCCAGCAGACCCGGACAGGGGGTTGAAAAACTGTTTTTT
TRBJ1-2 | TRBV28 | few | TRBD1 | CASSLYSGQANGYTF | TGTGCCAGCAGTTTATATTCGGGACAGGCGAATGGCTACACCTTC
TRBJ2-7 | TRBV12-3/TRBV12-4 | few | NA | CASTPGLMYEQYF | TGTGCCAGCACCCCAGGGCTTATGTACGAGCAGTACTTC
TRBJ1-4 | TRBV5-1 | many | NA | CASSFGRGNEKLFF | TGCGCCAGCAGCTTCGGACGGGGTAATGAAAAACTGTTTTTT
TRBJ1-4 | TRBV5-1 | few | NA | CASSLTGPTNEKLFF | TGCGCCAGCAGCTTGACCGGTCCGACTAATGAAAAACTGTTTTTT
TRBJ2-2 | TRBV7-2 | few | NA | CASSPGGPTGELFF | TGTGCCAGCAGTCCTGGGGGTCCGACCGGGGAGCTGTTTTTT
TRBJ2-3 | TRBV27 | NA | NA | CASSWTTSTDTQYF | TGTGCCAGCAGTTGGACCACTAGCACAGATACGCAGTATTTT
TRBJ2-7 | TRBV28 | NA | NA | CASSLTGTLVPHEQYF | TGTGCCAGCAGTCTCACCGGGACACTGGTTCCCCACGAGCAGTACTTC
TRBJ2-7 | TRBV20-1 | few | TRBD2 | CSARAAGDYYEQYF | TGCAGTGCTAGAGCAGCGGGGGACTACTACGAGCAGTACTTC
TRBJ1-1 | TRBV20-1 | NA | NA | CSAGSAYPNTEAFF | TGCAGTGCCGGATCCGCTTACCCTAACACTGAAGCTTTCTTT
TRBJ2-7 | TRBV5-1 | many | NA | CASSLGDQSYEQYF | TGCGCCAGCAGCTTGGGGGACCAATCCTACGAGCAGTACTTC
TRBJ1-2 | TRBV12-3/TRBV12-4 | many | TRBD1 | CASSLWDRTFYGYTF | TGTGCCAGCAGTTTATGGGACAGGACCTTCTATGGCTACACCTTC
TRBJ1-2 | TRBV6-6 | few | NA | CASSPRGGANGYTF | TGTGCCAGCAGTCCTCGGGGGGGCGCTAATGGCTACACCTTC
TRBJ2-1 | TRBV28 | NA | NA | CASSLIGASSYNEQFF | TGTGCCAGCAGTTTAATTGGGGCGAGCTCCTACAATGAGCAGTTCTTC
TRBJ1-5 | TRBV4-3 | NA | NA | CASSQSGNSQPQHF | TGCGCCAGCAGCCAATCGGGGAACAGTCAGCCCCAGCATTTT
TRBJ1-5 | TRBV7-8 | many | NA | CASSLGRNQPQHF | TGTGCCAGCAGTTTAGGTCGCAATCAGCCCCAGCATTTT
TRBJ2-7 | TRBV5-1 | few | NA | CASSLVGRIYEQYF | TGCGCCAGCAGCTTGGTGGGACGGATCTACGAGCAGTACTTC
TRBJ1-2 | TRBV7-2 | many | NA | CASSLARVGGYTF | TGTGCCAGCAGCTTAGCCAGGGTTGGTGGCTACACCTTC
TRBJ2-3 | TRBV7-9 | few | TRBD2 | CASSRTSGGALADTQYF | TGTGCCAGCAGCCGGACTAGCGGGGGGGCTTTGGCCGATACGCAGTATTTT
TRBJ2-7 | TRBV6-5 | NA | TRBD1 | CARSYGTENEQYF | TGTGCCCGCAGTTACGGGACAGAAAACGAGCAGTACTTC
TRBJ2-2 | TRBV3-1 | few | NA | CASRHYGSMNTGELFF | TGTGCCAGCAGACATTACGGGTCCATGAACACCGGGGAGCTGTTTTTT
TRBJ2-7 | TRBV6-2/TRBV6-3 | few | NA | CASSSPDRLSYEQYF | TGTGCCAGCAGTTCTCCAGACAGGTTGAGCTACGAGCAGTACTTC